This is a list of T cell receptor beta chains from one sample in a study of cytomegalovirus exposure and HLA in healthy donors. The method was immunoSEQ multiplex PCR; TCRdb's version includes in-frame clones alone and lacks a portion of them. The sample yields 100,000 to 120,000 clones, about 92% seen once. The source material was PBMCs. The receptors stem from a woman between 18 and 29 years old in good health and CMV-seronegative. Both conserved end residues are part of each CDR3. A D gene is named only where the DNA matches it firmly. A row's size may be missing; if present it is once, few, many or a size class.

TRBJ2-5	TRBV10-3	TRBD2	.	TGTGCCATCAGTGGGACTAGCGGGGAGACCCAGTACTTC	CAISGTSGETQYF
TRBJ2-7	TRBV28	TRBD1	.	TGTGCCAGCGCCCGGACAGGCACATCCTACGAGCAGTACTTC	CASARTGTSYEQYF
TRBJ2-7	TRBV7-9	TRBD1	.	TGTGCCAGCAGCACCCAAGCAGTCGGGACAGGGGCTTCCTACGAGCAGTACTTC	CASSTQAVGTGASYEQYF
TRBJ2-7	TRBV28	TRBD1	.	TGTGCCAGCAGCCGAGGACAGGGTTGGGACGAGCAGTACTTC	CASSRGQGWDEQYF
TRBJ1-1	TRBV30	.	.	TGTGCCTGGAGTGCCCCAGGGCTCTCGGCTGAAGCTTTCTTT	CAWSAPGLSAEAFF
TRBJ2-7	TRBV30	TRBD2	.	TGTGCCTGGAGGCGGGCTAGCGGGAGCTACGAGCAGTACTTC	CAWRRASGSYEQYF
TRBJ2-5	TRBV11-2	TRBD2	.	TGTGCCAGCAGCTCCGGGACTAGATGGGAGACCCAGTACTTC	CASSSGTRWETQYF
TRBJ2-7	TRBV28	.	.	TGTGCCAGCAGCAGCACAGGAGGGAGAAACGAGCAGTACTTC	CASSSTGGRNEQYF
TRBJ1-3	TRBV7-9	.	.	TGTGCCAGCCCCCTCCGTGGGCAGACAAACACCATATATTTT	CASPLRGQTNTIYF
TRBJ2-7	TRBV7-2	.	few	TGTGCCAGCAGCTTGTCGGGGACCTACGAGCAGTACTTC	CASSLSGTYEQYF
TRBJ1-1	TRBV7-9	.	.	TGTGCCAGCAGGCCAGACTTAGGGGGGAACACTGAAGCTTTCTTT	CASRPDLGGNTEAFF
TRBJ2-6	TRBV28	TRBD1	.	TGTGCCAGCAGTTCAGGACAGGGGGCGTGGGGGGCCAACGTCCTGACTTTC	CASSSGQGAWGANVLTF
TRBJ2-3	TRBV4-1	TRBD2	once	TGCGCCAGCAGCCACCCCTCGGGGGGGTTAGCGGGAGGGCCGATGAGCACAGATACGCAGTATTTT	CASSHPSGGLAGGPMSTDTQYF
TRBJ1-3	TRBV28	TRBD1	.	TGTGCCAGCAGTTTACCGGGGACAGGGACAGACACCATATATTTT	CASSLPGTGTDTIYF
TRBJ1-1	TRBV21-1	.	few	TGTGCCAGCAAGGACAGGGACGCTTTCTTT	CASKDRDAFF
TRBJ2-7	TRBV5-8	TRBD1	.	TGTGCCAGCAGCGTAGGGGACAGGATGTCGGGCGAGCAGTACTTC	CASSVGDRMSGEQYF
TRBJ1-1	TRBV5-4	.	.	TGTGCCAGCAGCGGCGGCGGCGGGAACACTGAAGCTTTCTTT	CASSGGGGNTEAFF
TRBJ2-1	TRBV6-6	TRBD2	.	TGTGCCAGCAGTTTACTAGCGGGAGTTTTCAATGAGCAGTTCTTC	CASSLLAGVFNEQFF
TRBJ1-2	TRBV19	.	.	TGTGCCAGCCGGGATCAGCCTTCGGACTATGGCTACACCTTC	CASRDQPSDYGYTF
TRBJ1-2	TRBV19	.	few	TGTGCCAGTAGTATTGTCGAAGGGGTTGAGGGCTACACCTTC	CASSIVEGVEGYTF
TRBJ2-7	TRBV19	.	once	TGTGCCAGTAGTATCGGGGAGGGCGCGCGGGGGCCCTACGAGCAGTACTTC	CASSIGEGARGPYEQYF
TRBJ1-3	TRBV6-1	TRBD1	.	TGTGCCAGCAGTCGGACAGGGGAAAACACCATATATTTT	CASSRTGENTIYF
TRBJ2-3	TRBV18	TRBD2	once	TGTGCCAGCTCACCCCCTAGCGGGCGGATCACAGATACGCAGTATTTT	CASSPPSGRITDTQYF
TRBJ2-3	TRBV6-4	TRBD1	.	TGTGCCAGCAGTGACGGGACAGGGAGCACAGATACGCAGTATTTT	CASSDGTGSTDTQYF
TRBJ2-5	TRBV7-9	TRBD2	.	TGTGCCAGCAGCTTCTCTCTAGCGGGACAAAGAAGAGAGACCCAGTACTTC	CASSFSLAGQRRETQYF
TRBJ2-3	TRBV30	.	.	TGTGCCTGGAGTGTGGGCGGGATGACCGATACGCAGTATTTT	CAWSVGGMTDTQYF
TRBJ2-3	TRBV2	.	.	TGTGCCAGCACTCCTCCGGGAGACACAGATACGCAGTATTTT	CASTPPGDTDTQYF
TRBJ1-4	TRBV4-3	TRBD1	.	TGCGCCAGCAGCCAAGGGGCGGGACAGGGGTATGAAAAACTGTTTTTT	CASSQGAGQGYEKLFF
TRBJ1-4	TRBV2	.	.	TGTGCCAGCAGTGTTGCCAGGGCTAATGAAAAACTGTTTTTT	CASSVARANEKLFF
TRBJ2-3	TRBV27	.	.	TGTGCCACCAAATCCCCAGGAACGACAGATACGCAGTATTTT	CATKSPGTTDTQYF
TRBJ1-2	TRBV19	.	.	TGTGCCAGTAGTATAGATTACACAGGAACTTACTATGGCTACACCTTC	CASSIDYTGTYYGYTF
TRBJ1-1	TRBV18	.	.	TGTGCCAGCTCACCTAACGGGGGAGATTACACTGAAGCTTTCTTT	CASSPNGGDYTEAFF
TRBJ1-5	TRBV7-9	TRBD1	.	TGTGCCAGCAGCTTGGGACAGGGGCCCTCGGCACCCCAGCATTTT	CASSLGQGPSAPQHF
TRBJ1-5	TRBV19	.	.	TGTGCCAGTAGTGAGACAGGAGTGACGCCCCAGCATTTT	CASSETGVTPQHF
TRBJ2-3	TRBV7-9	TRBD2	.	TGTGCCAGCAGCCTAACTAGCGGTAGCACAGATACGCAGTATTTT	CASSLTSGSTDTQYF
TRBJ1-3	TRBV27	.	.	TGTGCCAGCAGTTTAAGGGGGACGGGAAACACCATATATTTT	CASSLRGTGNTIYF
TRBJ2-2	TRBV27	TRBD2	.	TGTGCCAGTTTACTAGCGGGGGGCACCGGGGAGCTGTTTTTT	CASLLAGGTGELFF
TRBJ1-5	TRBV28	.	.	TGTGCCAGCAGTCTTCAAACAGATTATTATCAGCCCCAGCATTTT	CASSLQTDYYQPQHF
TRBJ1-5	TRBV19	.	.	TGTGCCAGTAGTATCCGGACAGCAGGGAACAATCAGCCCCAGCATTTT	CASSIRTAGNNQPQHF
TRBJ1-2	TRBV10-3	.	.	TGTGCCATCAGTGAGTCGATCGGGGAAATTAACTATGGCTACACCTTC	CAISESIGEINYGYTF
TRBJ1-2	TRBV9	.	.	TGTGCCAGCAGCGTAGGGGGGGTTAACTATGGCTACACCTTC	CASSVGGVNYGYTF
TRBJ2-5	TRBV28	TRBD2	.	TGTGCCAGCAGTCTCACGGGGGTGATAGCGGGCGTGACAAAGTACCAAGAGACCCAGTACTTC	CASSLTGVIAGVTKYQETQYF
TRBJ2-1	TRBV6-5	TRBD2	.	TGTGCCAGCAGTTACTTAGCGGGGGGGCCGGGCGAGCAGTTCTTC	CASSYLAGGPGEQFF
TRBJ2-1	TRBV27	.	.	TGTGCCAGCAGCTTAGGGGCCGTCCCGGGAGTGTCGGGTGAGCAGTTCTTC	CASSLGAVPGVSGEQFF
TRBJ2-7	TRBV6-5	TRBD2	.	TGTGCCGGCTCACTAGCGGGGGAAGCCCACGAGCAGTACTTC	CAGSLAGEAHEQYF
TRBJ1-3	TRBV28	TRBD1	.	TGTGCCAGCAGGGAGGGACAGGGCGGAAACACCATATATTTT	CASREGQGGNTIYF
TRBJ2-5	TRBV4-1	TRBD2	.	TGCGCCAGCAGCCCCTGGACTAGCGGGACTGGAGAGACCCAGTACTTC	CASSPWTSGTGETQYF
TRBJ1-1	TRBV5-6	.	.	TGTGCCAGCAGTCCGGAGTTGGACACTGAAGCTTTCTTT	CASSPELDTEAFF
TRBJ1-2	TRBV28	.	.	TGTGCCAGCAGATCAACAGGGCCCTATGGCTACACCTTC	CASRSTGPYGYTF